The 20 T cell receptor beta chains presented below share a single source sample, sequenced in a study of blood T cell repertoires in COVID-19. Sequenced by immunoSEQ multiplex PCR; TCRdb stores in-frame clones only, minus some. This table holds around 200,000 clones, about 85% found once. Sequences were obtained from peripheral blood. Receptor source: a woman at least 80 years old with acute or convalescent COVID-19.

The gene calls are TRBV1 and TRBJ1-3; TRBD1 was called by the table and not checked on the DNA. TRBV1 is a listed pseudogene. The CDR3 loop spans 20 amino acids. The CDR3 loop is CTSSRLQEDRGLYDGNTIYF. In nucleotides, the CDR3 is TGCACCAGCAGCCGCCTACAGGAGGACAGGGGACTCTACGATGGAAACACCATATATTTT.

V usage is TRBV27 and J usage is TRBJ2-5, with D possibly being TRBD1 (6 bases). The CDR3 is 17 amino acids. V shed 4 bases and J shed 2 bases, with 20 bases lying between them. Germline CDR1 is MNHEY and CDR2 is SMNVEV (reference sequence). The CDR3 nucleotides read TGTGCCAGCAGTTCGATACCGTGGGCAGGGGCTCAAGAGACCCAGTACTTC. Its protein is CASSSIPWAGAQETQYF.

The chain carries TRBV21-1 and TRBJ1-1; the table's D call, TRBD1, has no DNA check behind it. TRBV21-1 is labeled a pseudogene. There are 14 residues in the CDR3. The CDR3 DNA sequence: TGTGCCAGCAGCCGCACAGGGTCAAACACTGAAGCTTTCTTT. Translation: CASSRTGSNTEAFF.

The table lists this clone with a few counts. The genes are TRBV27 and TRBJ1-1, with a weak D call TRBD1 (5 bases). Trimming took off 3 bases at V and 6 bases at J, with 11 bases between the two ends. Germline V gives CDR1 MNHEY, CDR2 SMNVEV (reference sequence). This CDR3 has 13 residues. The CDR3 spells CASSLGGGPEAFF. CDR3 DNA: TGTGCCAGCAGTTTGGGCGGGGGACCTGAAGCTTTCTTT.

The chain joins TRBV5-1 to TRBJ2-2, with a tentative D call TRBD1 (6 bases). Trimming shortened V by 4 bases and J by 3 bases, and 16 bases separated the two germline ends. The CDR3 has 16 amino acids. The germline CDR1 and CDR2 sequences are SGHRS and YFSETQ. As DNA, the CDR3 is TGCGCCAGCAGCCTCACAGGGTCCCGATACACCGGGGAGCTGTTTTTT. Protein product: CASSLTGSRYTGELFF.

CDR3 DNA: TGTGCCAGTCCCCCCCGGACTAGATCTTCCTACGAGCAGTACTTC. It translates to CASPPRTRSSYEQYF. V is TRBV27 and J is TRBJ2-7; 7 bases map to TRBD2. The V gene's germline CDR1 is MNHEY and CDR2 SMNVEV (reference sequence). Germline trimming cut 9 bases from V and 1 base from J; bases unmatched to any gene: 12. The CDR3 runs 15 residues.

V and J are TRBV25-1 and TRBJ2-7, with TRBD1 matching over 11 bases. The length of the CDR3 is 16 residues. CDR1 is MGHDK, CDR2 SYGVNS, per germline. V lost 6 bases to trimming and J lost 4 bases; unmatched junction nucleotides: 11. CDR3 loop: CASRSRAGTGGYEQYF. In DNA form, the CDR3 reads TGTGCCAGCAGATCGCGGGCCGGGACAGGGGGGTACGAGCAGTACTTC.

The V and J genes are TRBV4-2 and TRBJ1-2; D call uncertain. V lost 0 bases and J lost 2, with 7 bases in between. CDR3 size: 14 residues. Germline V gene data show CDR1 as LGHNA and CDR2 as YNFKEQ. CDR3 sequence reads: CASSQDVLNYGYTF. The CDR3 bases are TGTGCCAGCAGCCAAGATGTCCTCAACTATGGCTACACCTTC.

The chain links TRBV29-1 to TRBJ2-1, with D maybe TRBD1 (6 bases). The germline V gene encodes CDR1 SQVTM and CDR2 ANQGSEA. CDR3 length: 15 amino acids. Trimming removed 2 bases from V and 4 bases from J, with 15 bases in between. This chain's CDR3 is CSVELWGPTYNEQFF. The CDR3 region has the DNA TGCAGCGTTGAATTGTGGGGGCCCACATACAATGAGCAGTTCTTC.

The J gene is TRBJ2-1, the V gene TRBV11-3; 8 bases agree with TRBD2. The V segment lost 4 bases and the J segment 7 bases; nucleotides outside the gene matches: 9. The CDR3 is made up of 15 amino acids. Germline CDR1 and CDR2: SGHNT and YENEEA. The CDR3 spells CASSYRGGRSNEQFF. The CDR3 nucleotides read TGTGCCAGCAGCTACCGGGGGGGGAGGTCGAATGAGCAGTTCTTC.

This chain uses TRBV5-5 with TRBJ2-7; weak D call: TRBD1 (5 bases). Germline V lookup: CDR1 SGHKS, CDR2 YYEKEE (reference sequence). This CDR3 has 13 residues. The V end was cut by 1 base, the J end by 4 bases, with 9 bases between. The CDR3 protein is CASSLMDKYEQYF. CDR3 sequence (DNA): TGTGCCAGCAGCTTGATGGACAAATACGAGCAGTACTTC. The full variable domain, its missing parts supplied by reference TRBV5-5 and TRBJ2-7, is DAGVTQSPTHLIKTRGQQVTLRCSPISGHKSVSWYQQVLGQGPQFIFQYYEKEERGRGNFPDRFSARQFPNYSSELNVNALLLGDSALYLCASSLMDKYEQYFGPGTRLTVT.

The chain combines TRBV15 with TRBJ2-5; 12 nucleotides align to TRBD2. The length of the CDR3 is 16 residues. J gave up 5 bases and V 4 bases, and 8 bases lay outside the gene matches. Germline V CDR1 and CDR2: LNHNV, YYDKDF (reference sequence). The CDR3 here is CATSTRRLAGGETQYF. The CDR3 DNA reads as TGTGCCACCAGCACCCGGAGGCTAGCGGGAGGGGAGACCCAGTACTTC.

V is TRBV5-4 and J is TRBJ2-2; a possible D gene is TRBD2 (7 bases). Trimming pared 4 bases from V and 6 bases from J, leaving 19 bases between. Looked up from germline, CDR1 is SGHNT and CDR2 is YYREEE (reference sequence). The CDR3 is 16 amino acids. The CDR3, as DNA: TGTGCCAGCAGCCCGGGACACGGGAGGTTCGCCGGGGAGCTGTTTTTT. Amino acid sequence: CASSPGHGRFAGELFF.

The rearrangement uses TRBV19 and TRBJ2-1, with TRBD2 identical over 7 bases. The trim removed 7 bases at V and 8 bases at J, leaving 11 bases unmatched. The CDR3 covers 14 residues. The germline CDR1 and CDR2 sequences are LNHDA and SQIVND (reference sequence). The CDR3 reads CASTRSTSRHEQFF. Written as DNA, the CDR3 is TGTGCCAGTACCCGGTCGACTAGCCGCCATGAGCAGTTCTTC.

The chain has TRBV4-3 and TRBJ1-4; 9 nucleotides match TRBD1. From germline, CDR1 is LGHNA and CDR2 YSLEER. CDR3 size: 16 residues. Trimming cost V 3 bases and J 5 bases; bases outside gene matches: 7. The DNA of the CDR3 is TGCGCCAGCAGCCAGTACCTAGGACAGGGGAATGAAAAACTGTTTTTT. This codes for CASSQYLGQGNEKLFF.

V gene TRBV18 combines with J gene TRBJ2-3; 11 bases match TRBD2. Germline V gene lookup returns CDR1 KGHSH and CDR2 LQKENI. The CDR3 is made up of 16 amino acids. V lost 2 bases, J lost 0 bases, and 1 base stayed unmatched. Here the CDR3 DNA reads TGTGCCAGCTCACCAGGGACTAGCGGTAGCACAGATACGCAGTATTTT. This codes for CASSPGTSGSTDTQYF.

This chain joins TRBV7-6 and TRBJ2-7; 13 positions match TRBD2. Trimming at V came to 5 bases and at J to 5 bases, leaving 12 bases not matched to a gene. CDR1 is SGHVS, CDR2 FNYEAQ, per germline. This CDR3 is built from 17 residues. The CDR3 loop is CASSLILAGGPGHEQYF. In DNA, the CDR3 is TGTGCCAGCAGCCTAATACTAGCGGGAGGGCCTGGCCACGAGCAGTACTTC. Together with reference TRBV7-6 and TRBJ2-7, the CDR3 gives the full variable domain: GAGVSQSPRYKVTKRGQDVALRCDPISGHVSLYWYRQALGQGPEFLTYFNYEAQQDKSGLPNDRFSAERPEGSISTLTIQRTEQRDSAMYRCASSLILAGGPGHEQYFGPGTRLTVT.

The chain carries TRBV12-5 and TRBJ1-5; weak D call: TRBD1 (5 bases). Germline assignment: CDR1 LGHNT and CDR2 FRNRAP. The CDR3 length is 17 residues. Trimming removed 2 bases at V and 0 bases at J, with 14 bases between. The CDR3, as DNA: TGTGCTAGTGGTTTGTTGGGTACAGGCGCTAGCAATCAGCCCCAGCATTTT. Translating it yields CASGLLGTGASNQPQHF.

The chain employs TRBV9 and TRBJ2-2; tentatively, D is TRBD1 (6 bases). The germline CDR1 and CDR2 sequences are SGDLS and YYNGEE. The CDR3 is 15 residues long. V was clipped by 0 bases and J by 0 bases, with 6 bases between them. CDR3 sequence reads: CASSVEGANTGELFF. The CDR3 DNA is TGTGCCAGCAGCGTAGAGGGGGCGAACACCGGGGAGCTGTTTTTT.

This chain connects TRBV5-6 to TRBJ1-3; 9 nucleotides align to TRBD1. V shed 1 base and J 4 bases; nucleotides not matched to a gene: 3. The V gene's germline CDR1 is SGHDT and CDR2 YYEEEE. The CDR3 consists of 15 residues. The CDR3 DNA sequence: TGTGCCAGCAGCTTGACACAGGGGGCGGGAAACACCATATATTTT. Encoded protein: CASSLTQGAGNTIYF.